Included here is one T cell receptor beta chain sequence, with context. The antigen remains undetermined. Libraries were prepared by immunoSEQ multiplex PCR; TCRdb keeps only in-frame clonotypes and omits some of them. The sample consists of about 2.4 million clones, roughly 93% of them appearing once. The sample belongs to a study of shared clonotypes between healthy human individuals. Findings and caveats of the study: Rarefaction analysis demonstrated incomplete sorted-subset sequencing notwithstanding large depth. Having only a few donors restricted how much genetic and exposure-history diversity was captured. Relative to memory subsets, naive subsets generally showed larger estimated richness. Only blood was sampled; tissue repertoires likely differ.

Germline lookup yields CDR1 PRHDT and CDR2 FYEKMQ (reference sequence). The CDR3 sequence is 14 residues long. Trimming at V came to 5 bases and at J to 1 base, leaving 4 bases not matched to a gene. Sequencing was done on a sample of naive CD4+ T cells from PBMCs. Subset of the sample: CD45RA+ positively selected. The origin of this receptor is a man aged 18-30 years in good health. Some clones in this sample may be carry-over from other donors' samples. This chain uses TRBV13 with TRBJ2-7; 8 bases are shared with TRBD1. CDR3 in DNA: TGTGCCAGCAGCCGGCGGACAGGGTCCTACGAGCAGTACTTC. This sequence encodes CASSRRTGSYEQYF.